These T cell receptor beta chains were read from a single sample in a study of post-analysis software for immune sequencing data. TCRdb re-called the PCR reads through MiXCR, storing one row per CDR3 protein. The table lists 750,000 to 950,000 distinct CDR3 sequences, around 53% of them singletons. The sequencing input was blood. These receptors came from a girl between 5 and 17 years old with multiple sclerosis. The CDR3 runs from the conserved cysteine through the conserved F or W. A D gene is named only where the DNA matches it firmly.

- | TRBV7-9 | CASTRQTNYEQYF
- | TRBV5-1 | CASSLDPSIYYEQYF
- | TRBV7-3 | CASSPRSLGGANVLTF
TRBD2 | TRBV6-1 | CASPNSGGNEQFF
- | TRBV20-1 | CSARAPGNYGHTF
TRBD1 | TRBV7-9 | CASSTTGQRYGYTF
- | TRBV25-1 | CASSESFVQYF
- | TRBV5-5 | CASSLAMWGSTDTQYF
- | TRBV18 | CASSPRTGHEQFF
TRBD2 | TRBV12-3/TRBV12-4 | CASTRGTSGYEQYF
- | TRBV12-3/TRBV12-4 | CASSMYGSNGYTF
- | TRBV2 | CASSSQPSVSSYNEQFF
- | TRBV19 | CAYKGGRVSYEQYF
TRBD1 | TRBV11-2 | CASSWNPRDRGSIARGYTF
- | TRBV3-1 | CASSHLGATNEQFF
TRBD2 | TRBV2 | CASSEDSGREYNEQFF
TRBD1 | TRBV7-8 | CASSTTRDRNSPLHF
TRBD2 | TRBV9 | CASSRTSDPYNEQFF
TRBD1 | TRBV6-6 | CASTMTGWETQYF
- | TRBV7-3 | CASSFLGAGNEQFF
- | TRBV6-6 | CASSLPRSNYNEQFF
TRBD2 | TRBV7-3 | CASSSGLDSPTQYF
- | TRBV29-1 | CSAMGGALAKNIQYF
TRBD2 | TRBV11-2 | CAGSLIRLAGGKETQYF
TRBD2 | TRBV18 | CASSPPIVAGGTNEQFF
- | TRBV10-3 | CAISGEISTDTQYF
- | TRBV20-1 | CSARDVRTNYGYTF
TRBD2 | TRBV7-3 | CASSLTGGGLYEQYF
TRBD2 | TRBV10-3 | CAISESGLAAYNEQFF
TRBD1 | TRBV12-3/TRBV12-4 | CASNPSGGSYEQYF
- | TRBV5-1 | CASSLASTNEKLFF
TRBD2 | TRBV15 | CATSRFLAGGQETQYF
TRBD2 | TRBV20-1 | CSASFAGGSDTQYF
- | TRBV7-8 | CASSPRGQINQPQHF
TRBD1 | TRBV12-3/TRBV12-4 | CAQFGRKGQGPYEQYF
TRBD1 | TRBV6-5 | CASSLTGSGQPQHF
- | TRBV6-2/TRBV6-3 | CASSYNSNEQFF
TRBD2 | TRBV20-1 | CSARDPAGAGDTQYF
- | TRBV5-5 | CASSENPRGEIYEQYF
TRBD2 | TRBV20-1 | CSARELRGGSSYNEQFF
TRBD1 | TRBV20-1 | CSARDGTGTVRGTEAFF
- | TRBV3-1 | CASSLRDGGTEAFF
TRBD2 | TRBV11-2 | CASSPLTGLALGETQYF
- | TRBV5-6 | CASSLGLQEQFF
TRBD1 | TRBV7-9 | CASSPSQDREGGFSYEQYF
- | TRBV20-1 | CSARFAGRGQKYNEQFF
- | TRBV29-1 | CSVMGTGEQYF
- | TRBV5-1 | CASSLSQSSTDTQYF
- | TRBV6-4 | CASSDDSNNSPLHF
- | TRBV5-1 | CASSRDALVGGNEQFF
TRBD1 | TRBV15 | CATSRPNNRGIQETQYF
- | TRBV12-3/TRBV12-4 | CASSLGHLNQPQHF
- | TRBV29-1 | CSARDFLPRRIQYF
TRBD2 | TRBV4-2 | CASSQDGVSGSYTDAQYF